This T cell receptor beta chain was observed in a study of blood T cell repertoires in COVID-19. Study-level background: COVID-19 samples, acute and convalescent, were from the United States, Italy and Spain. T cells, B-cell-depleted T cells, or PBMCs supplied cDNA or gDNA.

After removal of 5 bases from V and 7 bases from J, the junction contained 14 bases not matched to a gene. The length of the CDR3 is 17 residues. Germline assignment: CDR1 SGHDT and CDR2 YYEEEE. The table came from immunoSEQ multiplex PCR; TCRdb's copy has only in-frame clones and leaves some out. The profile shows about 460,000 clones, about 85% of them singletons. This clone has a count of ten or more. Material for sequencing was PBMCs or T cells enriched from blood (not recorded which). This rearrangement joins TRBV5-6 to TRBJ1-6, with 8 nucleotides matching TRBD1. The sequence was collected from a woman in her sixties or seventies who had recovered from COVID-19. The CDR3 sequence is CASSQLTGTGKNSPLHF. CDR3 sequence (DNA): TGTGCCAGCAGTCAGTTGACCGGGACAGGTAAAAATTCACCCCTCCACTTT.